Listed here are 9 T cell receptor beta chains from one sample, sequenced in a study of identical twins listed by TCRdb under 2016. Receptor libraries were prepared by 5' RACE. TCRdb names Illumina HiSeq 2000 as the instrument used. The public reads were reanalyzed by TCRdb: fastp trimming at Q25, MiXCR alignment, in-frame beta chains only. Each CDR3 protein gets just one entry, which takes the most common genes and DNA from the rows behind it. This sample has 350,000 to 500,000 distinct CDR3 sequences in its table, and approximately 18% of those were observed once. The ten largest make up more than 10% of the sample. Sequences were obtained from naive T cells sorted from blood. What the cell subset or site label conveys for this sample: cells isolated with a human naive T-cell isolation kit. All receptors derive from a man in his fifties or sixties in good health.

This clonotype was counted at least ten times. The chain joins TRBV10-3 to TRBJ2-5; 9 bases fit TRBD2. This CDR3 contains 15 residues. The V gene end was trimmed by 8 bases and the J gene end by 5 bases; junction bases not matched to a gene: 12. Per the germline V gene, CDR1 is ENHRY and CDR2 is SYGVKD. The CDR3 sequence is CAIQMVAGGRETQYF. DNA of the CDR3: TGTGCCATCCAAATGGTGGCGGGAGGGCGGGAGACCCAGTACTTC.

The chain uses TRBV20-1 and TRBJ2-5; 8 bases align to TRBD2. The germline V gene has CDR1 DFQATT and CDR2 SNEGSKA (reference sequence). Trimming cost V 3 bases and J 4 bases; bases outside gene matches: 4. The length of the CDR3 is 13 residues. DNA of the CDR3: TGCAGTGCTAGCGGGGGGGCAACAGAGACCCAGTACTTC. Its protein is CSASGGATETQYF.

Of note for this clonotype: One end of the junction does not line up with germline, which may come from a read error. The CDR3 coding sequence is TGCAGTGCCAGTCTGTACAGGTCCTATGGCTTCACCTTC. Amino acids: CSASLYRSYGFTF. V usage is TRBV20-1 and J usage is TRBJ1-2; maybe TRBD1 (5 bases). The CDR3 totals 13 residues. Germline-derived CDR1 and CDR2 are DFQATT and SNEGSKA (reference sequence).

This clonotype was detected ten times or more. The chain links TRBV29-1 to TRBJ2-2, with D hard to call. Trimming removed 8 bases from V and 2 bases from J, with 9 bases in between. The CDR3 runs 12 residues. Germline loops: CDR1 SQVTM, CDR2 ANQGSEA. CDR3: CSSRTNTGELFF. The CDR3 region has the DNA TGCAGCTCAAGGACCAACACCGGGGAGCTGTTTTTT.

The V gene is TRBV9, the J gene TRBJ1-1; D gene uncertain. The CDR3 has 14 amino acids. The ends were cut back, 0 bases at V and 0 bases at J, with 6 bases in the middle. Germline-derived CDR1 and CDR2 are SGDLS and YYNGEE. The CDR3 reads CASSVGTLNTEAFF. CDR3 sequence (DNA): TGTGCCAGCAGCGTAGGAACTCTGAACACTGAAGCTTTCTTT.

This clonotype was seen more than once but under ten times. The V and J genes are TRBV6-1 and TRBJ2-7; D uncertain. CDR1 MNHNS and CDR2 SASEGT come from the germline V gene. The CDR3 runs 14 residues. V lost 5 bases to trimming and J lost 9 bases, with 20 bases between them. The CDR3 loop reads CASSLRQSLRRQYF. The CDR3 DNA sequence: TGTGCCAGCAGTCTGCGGCAGTCACTCCGCCGGCAGTACTTC.

The chain combines TRBV29-1 with TRBJ2-3, with a tentative D call TRBD2 (6 bases). The CDR3 contains 13 residues. Germline CDR1 reads SQVTM; CDR2 reads ANQGSEA. With 7 bases removed from V and 2 bases from J, the gap between germline ends came to 13 bases. CDR3 region: CSARDSITDTQYF. CDR3 nucleotide sequence: TGCAGCGCGCGGGACTCGATCACAGATACGCAGTATTTT.

Many counts were recorded for this clonotype. This chain links TRBV5-1 with TRBJ2-5; D remains unclear. Germline V gene data show CDR1 as SGHRS and CDR2 as YFSETQ. Trimming left V 2 bases short and J 0 bases short, with 5 bases between. This CDR3 has 13 amino acids. The CDR3 loop reads CASSFQDQETQYF. CDR3 nucleotides: TGCGCCAGCAGCTTCCAGGACCAAGAGACCCAGTACTTC.

V usage is TRBV20-1 and J usage is TRBJ2-1, with TRBD2 matching over 8 bases. The CDR3 spans 14 residues. J gave up 2 bases and V 5 bases, and 5 bases lay outside the gene matches. Germline CDR1 DFQATT, CDR2 SNEGSKA (reference sequence). CDR3 bases: TGCAGTGCTGACAAGCGGGAGACCTACAATGAGCAGTTCTTC. Amino acids: CSADKRETYNEQFF.